A selection of T cell receptor beta chains follows, all from one sample in a study of control samples from healthy donors and cancer patients. Sequencing was performed with immunoSEQ multiplex PCR; in TCRdb, only in-frame clones are kept and a portion is missing. The table has about 79,000 clones, 90% to 95% seen once. Sequenced input: PBMCs. Receptors originate from a woman in her forties with lung cancer. Both conserved end residues are part of each CDR3. Fields, in order: D gene, V gene, J gene, clone size, CDR3 DNA, CDR3 protein. D genes are given only for firm matches. Expanded clones are given a class, and other clones once, few, many or no size at all.

D gene: .; V gene: TRBV28; J gene: TRBJ1-6; clone size: .; CDR3 DNA: TGTGCCAGCAGTCTTCGACCTCAGGCACCCTATAATTCACCCCTCCACTTT; CDR3 protein: CASSLRPQAPYNSPLHF
D gene: .; V gene: TRBV6-2/TRBV6-3; J gene: TRBJ1-1; clone size: .; CDR3 DNA: TGTGCCAGCAGTTACTCGAGCAGGGATGAAGCTTTCTTT; CDR3 protein: CASSYSSRDEAFF
D gene: TRBD1; V gene: TRBV11-2; J gene: TRBJ1-2; clone size: .; CDR3 DNA: TGTGCCAGCAGATTGACAGGGGACTATGGCTACACCTTC; CDR3 protein: CASRLTGDYGYTF
D gene: .; V gene: TRBV11-2; J gene: TRBJ2-7; clone size: .; CDR3 DNA: TGTGCCAGCAGCGGGGGGACAGTCTACGAGCAGTACTTC; CDR3 protein: CASSGGTVYEQYF
D gene: .; V gene: TRBV5-4; J gene: TRBJ1-4; clone size: .; CDR3 DNA: TGTGCCAGCAGCTTGGAGGTCAGCAATGAAAAACTGTTTTTT; CDR3 protein: CASSLEVSNEKLFF
D gene: .; V gene: TRBV7-2; J gene: TRBJ2-5; clone size: .; CDR3 DNA: TGTGCCAGCAGCTTAGTCTCAGGGCACGAGACCCAGTACTTC; CDR3 protein: CASSLVSGHETQYF
D gene: .; V gene: TRBV10-3; J gene: TRBJ1-1; clone size: .; CDR3 DNA: TGTGCCATCAGTGACTACCCCCAGGGTTGGAACACTGAAGCTTTCTTT; CDR3 protein: CAISDYPQGWNTEAFF
D gene: .; V gene: TRBV6-5; J gene: TRBJ1-6; clone size: .; CDR3 DNA: TGTGCCAGCAGCGCAGGGAATTCACCCCTCCACTTT; CDR3 protein: CASSAGNSPLHF
D gene: .; V gene: TRBV6-5; J gene: TRBJ1-2; clone size: .; CDR3 DNA: TGTGCCAGCAGCGTTAACCGGGACCCAGGCTATGGCTACACCTTC; CDR3 protein: CASSVNRDPGYGYTF
D gene: .; V gene: TRBV6-1; J gene: TRBJ1-5; clone size: .; CDR3 DNA: TGTGCCAGCAGTGATCACAGGGTAGTCGGCCAGCCCCAGCATTTT; CDR3 protein: CASSDHRVVGQPQHF
D gene: .; V gene: TRBV27; J gene: TRBJ2-7; clone size: .; CDR3 DNA: TGTGCCAGCGGGTTCCACGAGCAGTACTTC; CDR3 protein: CASGFHEQYF
D gene: .; V gene: TRBV13; J gene: TRBJ2-7; clone size: .; CDR3 DNA: TGTGCCAGCAGTTACGGGGTGACCTACGAGCAGTACTTC; CDR3 protein: CASSYGVTYEQYF
D gene: TRBD2; V gene: TRBV10-3; J gene: TRBJ2-2; clone size: .; CDR3 DNA: TGTGCCATCAGCCGGACTAGGGACACCGGGGAGCTGTTTTTT; CDR3 protein: CAISRTRDTGELFF
D gene: .; V gene: TRBV18; J gene: TRBJ1-4; clone size: .; CDR3 DNA: TGTGCCAGCTCATGGGGGGCTGCTAATGAAAAACTGTTTTTT; CDR3 protein: CASSWGAANEKLFF
D gene: TRBD1; V gene: TRBV18; J gene: TRBJ1-1; clone size: .; CDR3 DNA: TGTGCCAGCTCACCAGGGACAGTAAAGAACGCTGAAGCTTTCTTT; CDR3 protein: CASSPGTVKNAEAFF
D gene: .; V gene: TRBV7-9; J gene: TRBJ1-4; clone size: .; CDR3 DNA: TGTGCCAGCAGCTCCCTCAAGGGTGAAAAACTGTTTTTT; CDR3 protein: CASSSLKGEKLFF
D gene: .; V gene: TRBV6-5; J gene: TRBJ2-1; clone size: .; CDR3 DNA: TGTGCCAGCAGTTACTCGGCAGGCTCCTACAATGAGCAGTTCTTC; CDR3 protein: CASSYSAGSYNEQFF
D gene: .; V gene: TRBV5-4; J gene: TRBJ1-1; clone size: .; CDR3 DNA: TGTGCCAGCAGCCGGCCAGCGAACACTGAAGCTTTCTTT; CDR3 protein: CASSRPANTEAFF
D gene: .; V gene: TRBV13; J gene: TRBJ1-2; clone size: .; CDR3 DNA: TGTGCCAGCAGCCCGAGGACGGTCCTAAACTATGGCTACACCTTC; CDR3 protein: CASSPRTVLNYGYTF
D gene: TRBD1; V gene: TRBV28; J gene: TRBJ1-5; clone size: .; CDR3 DNA: TGTGCCAGCAGTGGACCCGGACAGGGTGGTCAGCCCCAGCATTTT; CDR3 protein: CASSGPGQGGQPQHF
D gene: .; V gene: TRBV19; J gene: TRBJ2-1; clone size: .; CDR3 DNA: TGTGCCACTCGGGCGAGGTCCTACAATGAGCAGTTCTTC; CDR3 protein: CATRARSYNEQFF
D gene: .; V gene: TRBV19; J gene: TRBJ1-2; clone size: .; CDR3 DNA: TGTGCCAGTAGCACCCAATCTAACTATGGCTACACCTTC; CDR3 protein: CASSTQSNYGYTF
D gene: .; V gene: TRBV23-1; J gene: TRBJ1-5; clone size: .; CDR3 DNA: TGCGCCAGATCTTACATCGTGGGCAATCAGCCCCAGCATTTT; CDR3 protein: CARSYIVGNQPQHF
D gene: TRBD2; V gene: TRBV5-1; J gene: TRBJ2-3; clone size: .; CDR3 DNA: TGCGCCAGCAGCCTGGGACTAGCGGGGGGCACAGATACGCAGTATTTT; CDR3 protein: CASSLGLAGGTDTQYF
D gene: .; V gene: TRBV5-6; J gene: TRBJ1-4; clone size: once; CDR3 DNA: TGTGCCAGCAGCTTTGGGTGGACGCCGACAGGTGCAACTAATGAAAAACTGTTTTTT; CDR3 protein: CASSFGWTPTGATNEKLFF
D gene: .; V gene: TRBV13; J gene: TRBJ2-2; clone size: .; CDR3 DNA: TGTGCCAGCAGCTTCCTTCGCGGAAGGACCGGGGAGCTGTTTTTT; CDR3 protein: CASSFLRGRTGELFF
D gene: TRBD1; V gene: TRBV4-1; J gene: TRBJ1-5; clone size: few; CDR3 DNA: TGCGCCAGCAGCCAAGATGGGGGACAGGGGCATCAGCCCCAGCATTTT; CDR3 protein: CASSQDGGQGHQPQHF
D gene: .; V gene: TRBV11-2; J gene: TRBJ2-5; clone size: .; CDR3 DNA: TGTGCCAGCAGCAGAGTGGAGACCCAGTACTTC; CDR3 protein: CASSRVETQYF
D gene: .; V gene: TRBV5-1; J gene: TRBJ1-1; clone size: .; CDR3 DNA: TGCGCCAGCAGCTTGGGATTGAAAGGGGACACTGAAGCTTTCTTT; CDR3 protein: CASSLGLKGDTEAFF
D gene: .; V gene: TRBV11-2; J gene: TRBJ2-4; clone size: .; CDR3 DNA: TGTGCCAGCAGCCGTGGGATTCAGTACTTC; CDR3 protein: CASSRGIQYF
D gene: .; V gene: TRBV28; J gene: TRBJ2-5; clone size: .; CDR3 DNA: TGTGCCAGCAGTTCCGGGGGTCAGAGCCTAGAGACCCAGTACTTC; CDR3 protein: CASSSGGQSLETQYF
D gene: .; V gene: TRBV30; J gene: TRBJ2-2; clone size: .; CDR3 DNA: TGTGCCTGGAGTCCAACCTGGGGGGGACAAGTGTTCGCGAACACCGGGGAGCTGTTTTTT; CDR3 protein: CAWSPTWGGQVFANTGELFF
D gene: TRBD1; V gene: TRBV30; J gene: TRBJ2-2; clone size: .; CDR3 DNA: TGTGCCTGGAGGGGCCCGGGACAGGGGAACACCGGGGAGCTGTTTTTT; CDR3 protein: CAWRGPGQGNTGELFF
D gene: TRBD1; V gene: TRBV18; J gene: TRBJ1-3; clone size: .; CDR3 DNA: TGTGCCAGCTCACCACCCTCGACAGGGAACCCAACCATATATTTT; CDR3 protein: CASSPPSTGNPTIYF
D gene: .; V gene: TRBV6-5; J gene: TRBJ1-3; clone size: once; CDR3 DNA: TGTGCCAGCACCCCTGGTTCGTTGAGGGGAAACACCATATATTTT; CDR3 protein: CASTPGSLRGNTIYF
D gene: .; V gene: TRBV28; J gene: TRBJ2-7; clone size: .; CDR3 DNA: TGTGCCAGCTCCAGCCCTCAGAGCTCCTACGAGCAGTACTTC; CDR3 protein: CASSSPQSSYEQYF
D gene: TRBD2; V gene: TRBV18; J gene: TRBJ2-3; clone size: .; CDR3 DNA: TGTGCCAGCTCACCCCAGCGGGGTCCTAGCACAGATACGCAGTATTTT; CDR3 protein: CASSPQRGPSTDTQYF
D gene: TRBD1; V gene: TRBV12-5; J gene: TRBJ2-1; clone size: .; CDR3 DNA: TGTGCTAGTGGTTTGTCCGGGACAGGGGACGATGAGCAGTTCTTC; CDR3 protein: CASGLSGTGDDEQFF
D gene: .; V gene: TRBV12-3/TRBV12-4; J gene: TRBJ2-3; clone size: few; CDR3 DNA: TGTGCCAGCACATATAGGGATACGCAGTATTTT; CDR3 protein: CASTYRDTQYF
D gene: TRBD2; V gene: TRBV7-2; J gene: TRBJ2-3; clone size: .; CDR3 DNA: TGTGCCAGCAGCTTAGATAGCGGGGGAACCACAGATACGCAGTATTTT; CDR3 protein: CASSLDSGGTTDTQYF
D gene: TRBD1; V gene: TRBV29-1; J gene: TRBJ1-2; clone size: .; CDR3 DNA: TGCAGCGCCCCTGGGACAGGGGTCTATGGCTACACCTTC; CDR3 protein: CSAPGTGVYGYTF
D gene: .; V gene: TRBV7-3; J gene: TRBJ2-1; clone size: .; CDR3 DNA: TGTGCCAGCAGCCGGGGCGAGAGCTCCTACAATGAGCAGTTCTTC; CDR3 protein: CASSRGESSYNEQFF
D gene: .; V gene: TRBV12-3/TRBV12-4; J gene: TRBJ2-1; clone size: .; CDR3 DNA: TGTGCCAGCAGTCTGACCCGGCGGGACATGCAGTTCTTC; CDR3 protein: CASSLTRRDMQFF